A single sample is the source of the 18 T cell receptor beta chains below, sequenced in a study of shared clonotypes between healthy human individuals (dated by TCRdb to 2020 to 2021). The protocol used for the library was the immunoSEQ multiplex PCR assay. Sourced from immuneACCESS, this table was stored by TCRdb with only in-frame sequences that have V and J called. A share of the clones is absent; for the studies checked, an unresolved V gene accounts for under half, and the remainder has no known explanation. The table for this sample lists 500,000 to 700,000 clones; approximately 96% of them were counted only once. The ten largest make up approximately 0.12% of the sample. CD8 naive samples were CD45RO-negative cells positively selected for CCR7, giving a CD45RA+CCR7+ population that excluded TemRA cells. The sequenced sample consisted of naive CD8+ T cells sorted from blood. The cell subset or site label on this specimen signifies: CD45RA+CCR7+. These TCRs come from a young woman in good health.

DNA of the CDR3: TGTGCCAGCAGCTTAGTCGTTGCTTACGAGCAGTACTTC. It encodes CASSLVVAYEQYF. The rearrangement links TRBV7-9 to TRBJ2-7; D call uncertain. The ends were cut back, 1 base at V and 4 bases at J, with 8 bases in the middle. CDR3 size: 13 residues. Germline CDR1 reads SEHNR; CDR2 reads FQNEAQ (reference sequence).

V is TRBV7-9 and J is TRBJ2-7; TRBD1 agrees at 7 bases. Trimming cost V 5 bases and J 7 bases; bases outside gene matches: 11. The CDR3 length is 14 residues. Germline CDR1 reads SEHNR; CDR2 reads FQNEAQ (reference sequence). For the CDR3, the DNA is TGTGCCAGCAGCACTTTGACAGGGCGGAATGAGCAGTACTTC. Protein: CASSTLTGRNEQYF.

The gene calls are TRBV9 and TRBJ1-1; D not certain. The CDR3 runs to 16 residues. V was shortened by 3 bases and J by 11 bases, with 26 bases between the two germline ends. Germline loops: CDR1 SGDLS, CDR2 YYNGEE. CDR3 loop: CASSDQSSVGSSGAFF. CDR3 in DNA: TGTGCCAGCAGCGACCAATCCTCGGTGGGGTCGTCAGGCGCTTTCTTT.

The V gene is TRBV6-6, the J gene TRBJ2-3; 10 positions agree with TRBD2. The CDR3 spans 16 residues. V gave up 6 bases and J gave up 3 bases; unmatched junction bases: 9. Germline V gene lookup returns CDR1 MNHNY and CDR2 SVGAGI (reference sequence). For the CDR3, the DNA is TGTGCCAGCAGGGCCACTGTTAGCGGGAGGACAGATACGCAGTATTTT. Its protein product is CASRATVSGRTDTQYF.

CDR3 DNA sequence: TGTGCCACCAGCAGAGATCCCGTAGAAGTATCCTACGAGCAGTACTTC. Protein product: CATSRDPVEVSYEQYF. The chain joins TRBV15 to TRBJ2-7, with unresolved D. V was clipped by 0 bases and J by 1 base, with 13 bases between them. The CDR3 consists of 16 residues. Germline V CDR1 and CDR2: LNHNV, YYDKDF (reference sequence).

The rearrangement uses TRBV4-2 and TRBJ2-7; the match to TRBD2 covers 9 bases. Trimming removed 0 bases from V and 3 bases from J; junction bases left unmatched: 15. CDR1 is LGHNA, CDR2 YNFKEQ, per germline. The CDR3 has 19 amino acids. The CDR3, as DNA: TGTGCCAGCAGCCAAGAAAAGGTTTTGTATAGCGGGGGATACTACGAGCAGTACTTC. It translates to CASSQEKVLYSGGYYEQYF.

This rearrangement joins TRBV5-6 to TRBJ1-4; D is unclear. Germline lookup yields CDR1 SGHDT and CDR2 YYEEEE. The CDR3 covers 14 residues. V was pared by 1 base and J by 4 bases, with 8 bases between. The DNA of the CDR3 is TGTGCCAGCAGCTTGAACAACGGTAATGAAAAACTGTTTTTT. Translated, it gives CASSLNNGNEKLFF.

The rearrangement links TRBV27 to TRBJ2-7; 10 bases line up with TRBD2. Germline trimming cut 3 bases from V and 2 bases from J; bases unmatched to any gene: 16. CDR3 length: 19 amino acids. CDR1 and CDR2 (germline): MNHEY, SMNVEV (reference sequence). CDR3 nucleotides: TGTGCCAGCAGTTTGTTACAGGGGGTAGGAGCGGGAGGGCCCTACGAGCAGTACTTC. It encodes CASSLLQGVGAGGPYEQYF.

The chain combines TRBV18 with TRBJ2-2; 10 nucleotides match TRBD1. The ends lost 2 bases at V and 4 bases at J; junction bases unmatched: 1. Per germline, CDR1 KGHSH and CDR2 LQKENI. The CDR3 totals 15 residues. The DNA for the CDR3 is TGTGCCAGCTCACCAGACAGGGGGCTCACCGGGGAGCTGTTTTTT. It is translated as CASSPDRGLTGELFF.

The chain uses TRBV2 and TRBJ2-1; possibly TRBD2 for D (5 bases). This CDR3 is 16 amino acids long. V was pared by 3 bases and J by 5 bases, with 17 bases between. CDR1 and CDR2 (germline): SNHLY, FYNNEI. CDR3 protein: CASSDVVGAGNNEQFF. The CDR3 DNA follows: TGTGCCAGCAGTGATGTTGTGGGAGCAGGAAACAATGAGCAGTTCTTC.

This chain joins TRBV5-1 and TRBJ2-1; 7 nucleotides align to TRBD1. The trim removed 4 bases at V and 4 bases at J, leaving 2 bases unmatched. The germline gives CDR1 SGHRS, CDR2 YFSETQ. This CDR3 region has 13 residues. CDR3 residues: CASSMTGYNEQFF. The DNA of the CDR3 is TGCGCCAGCAGCATGACAGGGTACAATGAGCAGTTCTTC.

The chain links TRBV4-1 to TRBJ2-5, with 10 bases aligning to TRBD1. Trimming at V came to 5 bases and at J to 5 bases, leaving 8 bases not matched to a gene. CDR1 and CDR2 (germline): MGHRA, YSYEKL. The CDR3 covers 15 residues. CDR3 DNA sequence: TGCGCCAGCAGCAATGCCGGGACAGGGGATGAGACCCAGTACTTC. Protein product: CASSNAGTGDETQYF.

The DNA for the CDR3 is TGTGCCAGCAGCGTAGATGGTGTAACCAGCTACGAGCAGTACTTC. It yields the protein CASSVDGVTSYEQYF. The V gene is TRBV9, the J gene TRBJ2-7; no clear D. CDR1 is SGDLS, CDR2 YYNGEE, per germline. The CDR3 spans 15 residues. The V end lost 0 bases, the J end lost 3 bases, and 13 bases lay between the germline ends.

In this sample, this clone turned up once. The chain recombines TRBV7-9 with TRBJ2-7; D call uncertain. This CDR3 has 14 amino acids. Per germline, CDR1 SEHNR and CDR2 FQNEAQ (reference sequence). Deletions cut 1 base from V and 1 base from J, with 8 bases between. CDR3 coding DNA: TGTGCCAGCAGCTTAGGACTGCAATCCTACGAGCAGTACTTC. This sequence encodes CASSLGLQSYEQYF.

V and J are TRBV27 and TRBJ1-1; D is unclear. In germline, CDR1 is MNHEY, CDR2 SMNVEV (reference sequence). This CDR3 contains 14 residues. V was pared by 5 bases and J by 0 bases, with 10 bases between. This chain's CDR3 is CASSKGVMNTEAFF. The DNA for the CDR3 is TGTGCCAGCAGTAAAGGCGTTATGAACACTGAAGCTTTCTTT.

The rearrangement uses TRBV7-1 and TRBJ2-7; TRBD2 matches at 7 bases. TRBV7-1 counts as an open reading frame of uncertain function. The CDR3 spans 12 residues. V was pared by 6 bases and J by 9 bases, with 8 bases of the junction left unmatched. CDR3 loop: CASSGLVGVQYF. The CDR3 nucleotides read TGTGCCAGCAGTGGACTAGTTGGAGTGCAGTACTTC.

The J gene is TRBJ2-7, the V gene TRBV27; D is unclear. V was shortened by 3 bases and J by 2 bases, with 8 bases between the two germline ends. CDR3 length: 13 residues. Germline lookup yields CDR1 MNHEY and CDR2 SMNVEV (reference sequence). In nucleotides, the CDR3 is TGTGCCAGCAGTTTTAGCTCCACCTACGAGCAGTACTTC. The encoded protein is CASSFSSTYEQYF.

The chain carries TRBV28 and TRBJ1-2; D uncertain. V was clipped by 2 bases and J by 7 bases, with 11 bases between them. CDR3 length equals 13 residues. CDR1 MDHEN and CDR2 SYDVKM come from the germline V gene. Here the CDR3 reads CASSLEFVGGYTF. In nucleotides, the CDR3 is TGTGCCAGCAGTTTAGAGTTCGTCGGTGGCTACACCTTC.